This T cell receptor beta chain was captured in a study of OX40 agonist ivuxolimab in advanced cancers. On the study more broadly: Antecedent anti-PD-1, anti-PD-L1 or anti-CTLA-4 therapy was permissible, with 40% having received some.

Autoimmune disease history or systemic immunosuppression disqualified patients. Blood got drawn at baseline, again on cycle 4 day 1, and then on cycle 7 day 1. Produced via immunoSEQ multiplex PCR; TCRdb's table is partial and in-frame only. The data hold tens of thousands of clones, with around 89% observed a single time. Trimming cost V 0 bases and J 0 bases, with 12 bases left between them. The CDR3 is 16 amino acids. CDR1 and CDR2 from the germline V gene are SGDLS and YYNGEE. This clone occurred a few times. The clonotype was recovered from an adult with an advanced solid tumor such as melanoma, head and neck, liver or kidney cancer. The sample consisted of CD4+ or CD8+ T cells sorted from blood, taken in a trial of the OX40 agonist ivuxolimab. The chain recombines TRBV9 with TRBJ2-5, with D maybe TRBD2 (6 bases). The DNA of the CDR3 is TGTGCCAGCAGCGTAGCGTTAGGGGACTACCAAGAGACCCAGTACTTC. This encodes CASSVALGDYQETQYF.